The rows below give T cell receptor beta chains drawn from one sample of a study of T cells in Graves' hyperthyroidism and ophthalmopathy. TCRdb redid the calling of the multiplex PCR reads with MiXCR, one entry per CDR3 protein. The data contain 300,000 to 450,000 distinct CDR3 sequences, roughly 13% of them seen just once; the ten biggest clones take up less than 25%. Sample: blood. The receptor source for this set is a man aged 25-40 years with Graves' hyperthyroidism that later progressed to Graves' ophthalmopathy. Both conserved end residues are part of each CDR3. Fields, in order: D gene, clone size, J gene, V gene, CDR3 protein, CDR3 DNA. A D gene is named only where the DNA matches it firmly. Not all rows give a size; the values are once, few, many and, for expanded clones, a class.

- | many | TRBJ1-1 | TRBV10-1 | CASSESGGNTEAFF | TGCGCCAGCAGTGAGTCGGGGGGGAACACTGAAGCTTTCTTT
TRBD1 | - | TRBJ1-2 | TRBV19 | CASRRTGARVGYTF | TGTGCCAGTAGGAGGACAGGGGCGAGGGTTGGCTACACCTTC
- | - | TRBJ1-3 | TRBV3-1 | CASSPLRGGNTIYF | TGTGCCAGCAGCCCCCTAAGGGGAGGAAACACCATATATTTT
- | many | TRBJ2-1 | TRBV7-9 | CASSLDEGGSYNEQFF | TGTGCCAGCAGCCTGGACGAGGGGGGGTCCTACAATGAGCAGTTCTTC
TRBD1 | - | TRBJ2-4 | TRBV7-8 | CASSLGARTGVAKNIQYF | TGTGCCAGCAGCTTAGGAGCCCGGACAGGGGTAGCCAAAAACATTCAGTACTTC
- | many | TRBJ2-1 | TRBV2 | CASIQGAVPYNEQFF | TGTGCCAGCATCCAAGGGGCGGTACCCTACAATGAGCAGTTCTTC
- | many | TRBJ1-2 | TRBV12-3/TRBV12-4 | CASSQPGSDGYTF | TGTGCCAGCAGTCAACCAGGGAGCGATGGCTACACCTTC
TRBD1 | - | TRBJ2-7 | TRBV4-1 | CASSHRQGHYEQYF | TGCGCCAGCAGCCACAGACAGGGGCACTACGAGCAGTACTTC
TRBD1 | - | TRBJ1-4 | TRBV2 | CASRIPGTDEKLFF | TGTGCCAGCAGGATTCCCGGGACAGATGAAAAACTGTTTTTT
TRBD1 | - | TRBJ1-2 | TRBV6-1 | CASRRQGGYGYTF | TGTGCCAGCAGAAGACAGGGGGGCTATGGCTACACCTTC
TRBD1 | many | TRBJ1-5 | TRBV7-2 | CASSLVGGGQGDSQPQHF | TGTGCCAGCAGCTTAGTAGGAGGGGGCCAGGGAGATTCTCAGCCCCAGCATTTT
- | - | TRBJ1-5 | TRBV18 | CASPLSGGRQPQHF | TGTGCCAGCCCCCTAAGTGGGGGTCGCCAGCCCCAGCATTTT
- | - | TRBJ2-1 | TRBV7-3 | CASSPMGGLGDEQFF | TGTGCCAGCAGCCCAATGGGGGGGCTCGGGGATGAGCAGTTCTTC
- | - | TRBJ1-5 | TRBV20-1 | CSARTISNQPQHF | TGCAGTGCTAGAACAATTAGCAATCAGCCCCAGCATTTT
- | many | TRBJ2-1 | TRBV2 | CASIGLTSYNEQFF | TGTGCCAGCATAGGACTGACCTCCTACAATGAGCAGTTCTTC
- | - | TRBJ2-1 | TRBV10-3 | CAISGLTGSYNEQFF | TGTGCCATCAGTGGTTTAACCGGCTCCTACAATGAGCAGTTCTTC
TRBD2 | many | TRBJ2-7 | TRBV6-1 | CASRPGTSYEQYF | TGTGCCAGCCGCCCCGGGACTAGCTACGAGCAGTACTTC
- | - | TRBJ2-3 | TRBV5-1 | CASKPAQSTDTQYF | TGCGCCAGCAAACCAGCGCAGAGCACAGATACGCAGTATTTT
- | - | TRBJ2-7 | TRBV28 | CASSLAAVSSYEQYF | TGTGCCAGCAGTTTGGCGGCAGTGAGCTCCTACGAGCAGTACTTC
- | - | TRBJ2-1 | TRBV15 | CATSRVRGEQFF | TGTGCCACCAGCAGAGTTCGGGGTGAGCAGTTCTTC
- | few | TRBJ1-4 | TRBV4-1 | CASSQESWQGNEKLFF | TGCGCCAGCAGCCAAGAGTCTTGGCAGGGTAATGAAAAACTGTTTTTT
TRBD2 | few | TRBJ2-3 | TRBV25-1 | CASSHPDRAGGPVDTQYF | TGTGCCAGCAGTCATCCCGACCGGGCGGGGGGGCCAGTCGATACGCAGTATTTT
- | - | TRBJ2-7 | TRBV7-9 | CASSLMIGGGEQYF | TGTGCCAGCAGCTTAATGATTGGAGGGGGCGAGCAGTACTTC
TRBD1 | many | TRBJ1-1 | TRBV11-2 | CASSWTDRVAFF | TGTGCCAGCAGCTGGACGGACAGGGTGGCTTTCTTT
TRBD1 | many | TRBJ1-1 | TRBV15 | CATSRNYRGTEAFF | TGTGCCACCAGCAGAAACTACAGGGGCACTGAAGCTTTCTTT
- | many | TRBJ1-6 | TRBV20-1 | CSARAQGSPLHF | TGCAGTGCTAGAGCACAGGGATCACCCCTCCACTTT
- | many | TRBJ2-7 | TRBV28 | CASTSLGSPFYEQYF | TGTGCCAGCACCTCCCTAGGCTCCCCGTTCTACGAGCAGTACTTC
- | many | TRBJ2-7 | TRBV2 | CAAHPGRPPYEQYF | TGTGCCGCCCATCCGGGACGTCCACCCTACGAGCAGTACTTC
- | - | TRBJ2-7 | TRBV27 | CASSLFGTSTYEQYF | TGTGCCAGCAGTTTATTTGGGACATCAACCTACGAGCAGTACTTC
TRBD1 | many | TRBJ1-2 | TRBV28 | CASRASGQGYYGYTF | TGTGCCAGCAGAGCTTCGGGACAGGGCTACTATGGCTACACCTTC
- | few | TRBJ2-2 | TRBV6-1 | CASSRLELGGELFF | TGTGCCAGCAGTCGACTAGAATTAGGTGGGGAGCTGTTTTTT
- | - | TRBJ1-6 | TRBV14 | CASSQEQGHYNSPLHF | TGTGCCAGCAGCCAAGAGCAGGGGCACTATAATTCACCCCTCCACTTT
TRBD2 | - | TRBJ2-1 | TRBV2 | CATTGLAGDNEQFF | TGTGCCACGACCGGACTAGCGGGGGACAATGAGCAGTTCTTC
- | few | TRBJ1-2 | TRBV29-1 | CSVAPGRNYGYTF | TGCAGCGTCGCACCGGGACGGAACTATGGCTACACCTTC
TRBD2 | many | TRBJ2-1 | TRBV18 | CASSPQASGLYEQFF | TGTGCCAGCTCACCACAGGCTAGCGGGTTGTATGAGCAGTTCTTC
- | - | TRBJ1-1 | TRBV29-1 | CSVEEGKGNTEAFF | TGCAGCGTTGAGGAGGGGAAGGGGAACACTGAAGCTTTCTTT
- | - | TRBJ1-2 | TRBV6-6 | CASITRDGNYGGYTF | TGTGCCAGCATTACTCGGGACGGTAACTATGGAGGCTACACCTTC
- | few | TRBJ2-1 | TRBV7-6 | CASSFMVASAYNEQFF | TGTGCCAGCAGCTTTATGGTGGCAAGTGCCTACAATGAGCAGTTCTTC
- | many | TRBJ2-1 | TRBV6-1 | CASSGLWNEQFF | TGTGCCAGCAGCGGGCTATGGAATGAGCAGTTCTTC
- | many | TRBJ1-5 | TRBV5-5 | CASSLADVSNQPQHF | TGTGCCAGCAGCTTGGCCGACGTGAGCAATCAGCCCCAGCATTTT
- | few | TRBJ2-1 | TRBV12-3/TRBV12-4 | CASSQQNEQFF | TGTGCCAGCAGTCAACAGAATGAGCAGTTCTTC